This TCR beta chain was profiled in a study of blood T cell repertoires in COVID-19. Study in general: Recovered status applied to Cohort 3 donors who had two consecutive negative PCRs. It also applied to those with clearance or with symptom resolution. Researchers got acute and convalescent COVID-19 samples from the United States, Italy and Spain.

The CDR3 extends over 14 amino acids. Germline V gene sequence: CDR1 GTSNPN, CDR2 SVGIG (reference sequence). Between the trimmed V and J ends, which lost 3 bases and 0 bases, there was a span of 11 bases. Under the authors' procedure: By means of reference gene primer amplification, nucleated cell counts were estimated. The repertoire was sequenced with immunoSEQ multiplex PCR; TCRdb's copy has only in-frame clones and lacks some. V and J calls and clone size are given by that table; D and trimming were obtained from the DNA. The sample has approximately 190,000 clones, around 83% seen once; the top ten hold about 26%. Participants spanned ages about 18 to 100 years and resided in around 25 US areas.

The sample was PBMCs or T cells enriched from blood (not recorded which). The TCR was taken from a woman in her thirties or forties in a cohort exposed to, infected with or recovered from COVID-19 (not recorded which). V and J are TRBV30 and TRBJ1-2; TRBD1 might be the D (6 bases). CDR3 sequence reads: CAWREDSTNYGYTF. CDR3 in DNA: TGTGCCTGGAGGGAGGACAGTACTAACTATGGCTACACCTTC.